Following are 5 T cell receptor beta chains from one sample sequenced in a study of blood T cells in healthy people across ages. A second about 6 to 12 cycle PCR used barcoded and J-beta primers. TCRdb independently ran MiXCR on the 5' RACE reads; one entry per CDR3 protein. The sample yields 700,000 to 900,000 distinct CDR3 sequences, around a quarter seen once. These sequences were also reported in another study, on T cells of mothers and their children.

Specimen: blood. These receptor sequences come from a boy younger than 18 in good health.

The chain combines TRBV5-5 with TRBJ1-2; D is perhaps TRBD1 (5 bases). The CDR3 extends over 16 amino acids. The germline gives CDR1 SGHKS, CDR2 YYEKEE (reference sequence). Trimming removed 0 bases at V and 4 bases at J, with 16 bases between. The CDR3 nucleotides read TGTGCCAGCAGCTTGGTCTTGTCCGGGGGAGTCTATGGCTACACCTTC. Its translation is CASSLVLSGGVYGYTF.

The chain recombines TRBV27 with TRBJ2-7; D is perhaps TRBD1 or TRBD2 (6 bases each). The CDR3 sequence is 14 residues long. Germline-derived CDR1 and CDR2 are MNHEY and SMNVEV (reference sequence). Trimming cost V 8 bases and J 6 bases, with 20 bases left between them. For the CDR3, the DNA is TGTGCCAGCTCGGGGGCAGGTAGACCGGGCGAGCAGTACTTC. This gives the protein CASSGAGRPGEQYF.

The sample holds a few counts of this clonotype. The rearrangement uses TRBV20-1 and TRBJ2-4; possibly TRBD1 for D (5 bases). Germline assignment: CDR1 DFQATT and CDR2 SNEGSKA (reference sequence). V lost 6 bases to trimming and J lost 7 bases, with 13 bases between them. The CDR3 has 12 amino acids. The CDR3 sequence: CSAILQGNIQYF. The CDR3 coding sequence is TGCAGTGCGATCCTCCAGGGTAACATTCAGTACTTC.

This rearrangement joins TRBV5-1 to TRBJ1-1, with D maybe TRBD1 (6 bases). The ends were cut back, 5 bases at V and 3 bases at J, with 17 bases in the middle. This CDR3 contains 15 residues. Germline V gene data show CDR1 as SGHRS and CDR2 as YFSETQ. The CDR3 region is CASRLQGMGDTEAFF. The DNA for the CDR3 is TGCGCCAGCAGACTCCAGGGGATGGGGGACACTGAAGCTTTCTTT.

This clonotype has more than one count but fewer than ten. J is TRBJ2-5 and V is TRBV20-1; the D is unclear. The V gene's germline CDR1 is DFQATT and CDR2 SNEGSKA (reference sequence). Trimming pared 8 bases from V and 0 bases from J, leaving 7 bases between. CDR3 size: 11 residues. For the CDR3, the DNA is TGCAGTTCCGAGTACCAAGAGACCCAGTACTTC. Translating gives CSSEYQETQYF.